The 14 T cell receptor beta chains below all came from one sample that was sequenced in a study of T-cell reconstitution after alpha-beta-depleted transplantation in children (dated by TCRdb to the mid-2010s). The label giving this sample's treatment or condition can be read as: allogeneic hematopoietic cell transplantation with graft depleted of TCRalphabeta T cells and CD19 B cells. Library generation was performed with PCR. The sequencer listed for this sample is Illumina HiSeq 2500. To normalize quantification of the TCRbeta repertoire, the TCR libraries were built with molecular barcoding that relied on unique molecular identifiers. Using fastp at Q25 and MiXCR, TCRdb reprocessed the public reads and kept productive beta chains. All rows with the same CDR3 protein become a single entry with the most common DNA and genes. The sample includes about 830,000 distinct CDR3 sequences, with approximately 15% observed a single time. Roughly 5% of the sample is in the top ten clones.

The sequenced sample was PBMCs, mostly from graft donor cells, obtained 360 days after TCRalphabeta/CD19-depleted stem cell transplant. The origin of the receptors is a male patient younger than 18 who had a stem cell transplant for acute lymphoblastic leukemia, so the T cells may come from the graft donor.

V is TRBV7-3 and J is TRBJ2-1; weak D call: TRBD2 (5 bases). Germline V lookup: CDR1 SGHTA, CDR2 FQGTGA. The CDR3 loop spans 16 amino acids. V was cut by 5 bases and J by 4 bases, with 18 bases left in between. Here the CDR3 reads CASSREVARGYNEQFF. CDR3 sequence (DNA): TGTGCCAGCAGCCGAGAGGTAGCCCGAGGGTACAATGAGCAGTTCTTC.

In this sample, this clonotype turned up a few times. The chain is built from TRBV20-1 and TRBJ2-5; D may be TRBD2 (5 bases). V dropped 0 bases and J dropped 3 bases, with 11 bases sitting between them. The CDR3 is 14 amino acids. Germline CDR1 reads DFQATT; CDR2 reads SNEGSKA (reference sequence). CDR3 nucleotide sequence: TGCAGTGCTAGAGATGGTTCGCGGGAAGAGACCCAGTACTTC. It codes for CSARDGSREETQYF.

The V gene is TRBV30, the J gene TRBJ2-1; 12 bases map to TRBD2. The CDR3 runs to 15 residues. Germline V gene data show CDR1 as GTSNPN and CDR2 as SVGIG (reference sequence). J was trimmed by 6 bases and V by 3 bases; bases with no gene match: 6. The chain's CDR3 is CAWRDLAGGINEQFF. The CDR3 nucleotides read TGTGCCTGGAGAGATCTAGCGGGAGGGATCAATGAGCAGTTCTTC.

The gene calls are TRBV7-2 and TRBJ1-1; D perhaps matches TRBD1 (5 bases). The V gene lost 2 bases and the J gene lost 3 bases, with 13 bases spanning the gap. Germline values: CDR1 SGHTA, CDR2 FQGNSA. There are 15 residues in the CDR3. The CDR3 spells CASSLTGTSDTEAFF. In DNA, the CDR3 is TGTGCCAGCAGCTTAACTGGGACGAGTGACACTGAAGCTTTCTTT.

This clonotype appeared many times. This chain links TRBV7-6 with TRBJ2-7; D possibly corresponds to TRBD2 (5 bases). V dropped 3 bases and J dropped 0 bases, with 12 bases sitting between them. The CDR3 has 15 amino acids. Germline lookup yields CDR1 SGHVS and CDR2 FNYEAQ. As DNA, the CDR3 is TGTGCCAGCAGCTTGGCGGCGGGTAGCTCCTACGAGCAGTACTTC. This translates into CASSLAAGSSYEQYF.

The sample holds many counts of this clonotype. CDR3: CASSYPTSVPSTDTQYF. In DNA, the CDR3 is TGTGCCAGCAGTTACCCAACTAGCGTCCCAAGCACAGATACGCAGTATTTT. The J gene is TRBJ2-3, the V gene TRBV6-5; the match to TRBD2 covers 7 bases. V lost 2 bases to trimming and J lost 0 bases; unmatched junction nucleotides: 8. CDR1 is MNHEY, CDR2 SVGAGI, per germline. The CDR3 runs to 17 residues.

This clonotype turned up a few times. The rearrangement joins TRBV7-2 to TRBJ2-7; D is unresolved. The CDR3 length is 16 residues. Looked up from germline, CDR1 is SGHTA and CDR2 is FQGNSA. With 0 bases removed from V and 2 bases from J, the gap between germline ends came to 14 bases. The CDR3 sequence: CASSLASRRLPYEQYF. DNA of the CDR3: TGTGCCAGCAGCTTAGCCAGTCGCAGACTCCCCTACGAGCAGTACTTC.

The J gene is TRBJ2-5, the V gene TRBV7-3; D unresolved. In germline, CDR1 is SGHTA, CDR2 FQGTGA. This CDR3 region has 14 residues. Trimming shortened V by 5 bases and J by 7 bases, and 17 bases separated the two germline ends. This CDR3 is CASSPSGTPGTQYF. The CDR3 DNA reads TGTGCCAGCAGCCCTTCTGGTACGCCGGGGACCCAGTACTTC.

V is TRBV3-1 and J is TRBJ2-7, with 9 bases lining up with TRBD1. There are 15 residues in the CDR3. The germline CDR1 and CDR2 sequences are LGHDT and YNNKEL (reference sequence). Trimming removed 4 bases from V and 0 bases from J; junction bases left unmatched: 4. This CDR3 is CASSRQGESSYEQYF. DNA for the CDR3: TGTGCCAGCAGCCGACAGGGGGAAAGCTCCTACGAGCAGTACTTC.

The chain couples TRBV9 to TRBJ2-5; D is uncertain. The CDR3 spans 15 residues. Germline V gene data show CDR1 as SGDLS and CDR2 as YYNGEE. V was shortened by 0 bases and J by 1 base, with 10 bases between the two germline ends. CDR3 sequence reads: CASSVDVYTQETQYF. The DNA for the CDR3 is TGTGCCAGCAGCGTAGACGTCTACACCCAAGAGACCCAGTACTTC.

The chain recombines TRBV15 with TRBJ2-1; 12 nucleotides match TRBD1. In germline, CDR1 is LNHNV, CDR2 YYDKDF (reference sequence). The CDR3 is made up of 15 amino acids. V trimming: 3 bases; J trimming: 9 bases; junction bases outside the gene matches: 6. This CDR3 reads CATSSHRDRGLEQFF. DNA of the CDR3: TGTGCCACCAGCAGTCACCGGGACAGGGGGCTTGAGCAGTTCTTC. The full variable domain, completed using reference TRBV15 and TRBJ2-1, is DAMVIQNPRYQVTQFGKPVTLSCSQTLNHNVMYWYQQKSSQAPKLLFHYYDKDFNNEADTPDNFQSRRPNTSFCFLDIRSPGLGDTAMYLCATSSHRDRGLEQFFGPGTRLTVL.

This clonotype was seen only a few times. The CDR3 loop is CASRDTGGGELFF. The DNA of the CDR3 is TGTGCCAGCAGGGACACAGGGGGGGGGGAGCTGTTTTTT. V gene TRBV2 combines with J gene TRBJ2-2, with 8 bases identical to TRBD1. The CDR3 has 13 amino acids. Germline values: CDR1 SNHLY, CDR2 FYNNEI. The V segment lost 6 bases and the J segment 8 bases; nucleotides outside the gene matches: 5.

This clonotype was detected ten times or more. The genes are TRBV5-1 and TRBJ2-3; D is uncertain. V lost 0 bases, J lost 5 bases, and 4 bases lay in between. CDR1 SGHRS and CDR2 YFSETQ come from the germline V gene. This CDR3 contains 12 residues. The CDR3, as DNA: TGCGCCAGCAGCTTGGGCAGAGATACGCAGTATTTT. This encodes CASSLGRDTQYF.

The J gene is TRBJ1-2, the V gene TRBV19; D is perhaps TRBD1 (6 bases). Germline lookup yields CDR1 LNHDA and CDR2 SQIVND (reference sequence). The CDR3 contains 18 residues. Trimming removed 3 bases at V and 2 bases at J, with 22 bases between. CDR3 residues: CASSMEIRDTSWNYGYTF. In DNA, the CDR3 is TGTGCCAGTAGTATGGAGATCCGGGACACTTCTTGGAACTATGGCTACACCTTC.